The 22 T cell receptor beta chains below all came from one sample that was sequenced in a study of tumor-infiltrating lymphocytes in oesophageal squamous cell carcinoma. TCRdb ran MiXCR on the PCR reads and lists one entry per CDR3 protein. Here the sample spans about 13,000 distinct CDR3 sequences, less than 65% being singletons. Sample: esophageal tumor tissue. The receptor set was obtained from a male donor with esophageal squamous cell carcinoma.

This clonotype counts as medium-sized. The chain joins TRBV28 to TRBJ1-1; TRBD1 aligns across 7 bases. Germline-derived CDR1 and CDR2 are MDHEN and SYDVKM. The CDR3 runs to 12 residues. CDR3 protein: CGTGRGVTEAFF. In DNA form, the CDR3 reads TGTGGCACGGGCAGGGGGGTCACTGAAGCTTTCTTT. The full variable domain, completed using reference TRBV28 and TRBJ1-1, is DVKVTQSSRYLVKRTGEKVFLECVQDMDHENMFWYRQDPGLGLRLIYFSYDVKMKEKGDIPEGYSVSREKKERFSLILESASTNQTSMYLCGTGRGVTEAFFGQGTRLTVV.

The V and J genes are TRBV30 and TRBJ2-2; D gene uncertain. The V end lost 8 bases, the J end lost 0 bases, and 13 bases lay between the germline ends. The CDR3 loop spans 14 amino acids. The V gene's germline CDR1 is GTSNPN and CDR2 SVGIG (reference sequence). CDR3 nucleotides: TGTGCCCACACAACCGGAACGAACACCGGGGAGCTGTTTTTT. This translates into CAHTTGTNTGELFF.

Many counts were recorded for this clonotype. The chain carries TRBV12-3 or TRBV12-4 and TRBJ1-1, with 7 bases identical to TRBD1. The CDR3 is 13 residues long. J gave up 7 bases and V 4 bases, and 6 bases lay outside the gene matches. This CDR3 reads CASSWTGSGEAFF. The CDR3 region has the DNA TGTGCCAGCAGTTGGACAGGATCAGGTGAAGCTTTCTTT.

J is TRBJ2-5 and V is TRBV28; TRBD2 aligns across 10 bases. With V trimmed by 3 bases and J by 11 bases, 3 bases remained unmatched. Germline V gene data show CDR1 as MDHEN and CDR2 as SYDVKM. The CDR3 sequence is 12 residues long. CDR3 protein: CASSFPSGRQYF. CDR3 nucleotides: TGTGCCAGCAGTTTCCCTAGCGGGAGACAGTACTTC.

This clonotype was seen repeatedly, ten times or more. The rearrangement uses TRBV19 and TRBJ2-1; 8 bases fit TRBD2. In germline, CDR1 is LNHDA, CDR2 SQIVND (reference sequence). The CDR3 totals 16 residues. V lost 3 bases to trimming and J lost 4 bases; unmatched junction nucleotides: 8. CDR3 DNA sequence: TGTGCCAGTAGTATTAGGGCGGGAGGAGGTTACAATGAGCAGTTCTTC. Translation gives CASSIRAGGGYNEQFF.

V and J are TRBV7-8 and TRBJ2-1, with TRBD2 identical over 9 bases. Germline V gene sequence: CDR1 SGHVS, CDR2 FQNEAQ. The V and J ends lost 5 bases and 3 bases, in that order; junction bases with no gene match: 11. The CDR3 is made up of 17 amino acids. The CDR3 loop reads CASSPLLLAGFYNEQFF. The CDR3 nucleotides are TGTGCCAGCAGCCCCCTGCTCCTAGCGGGGTTCTACAATGAGCAGTTCTTC.

This clonotype came up a few times. This chain links TRBV7-2 with TRBJ2-1; D gene ambiguous. V lost 1 base, J lost 6 bases, and 10 bases lay in between. In germline, CDR1 is SGHTA, CDR2 FQGNSA. The CDR3 consists of 14 residues. CDR3 sequence (DNA): TGTGCCAGCAGCTTAGATCCGGCGGCCAATGAGCAGTTCTTC. Translating gives CASSLDPAANEQFF.

This clonotype was counted a few times. The chain links TRBV7-6 to TRBJ2-1; the D is unclear. V dropped 11 bases and J dropped 0 bases, with 20 bases sitting between them. CDR3 length: 16 residues. CDR1 is SGHVS, CDR2 FNYEAQ, per germline. DNA of the CDR3: TGTGCCGGAGAGACTGTAGGGCGAAGCTCCTACAATGAGCAGTTCTTC. Translation gives CAGETVGRSSYNEQFF. The full variable domain, completed using reference TRBV7-6 and TRBJ2-1, is GAGVSQSPRYKVTKRGQDVALRCDPISGHVSLYWYRQALGQGPEFLTYFNYEAQQDKSGLPNDRFSAERPEGSISTLTIQRTEQRDSAMYRCAGETVGRSSYNEQFFGPGTRLTVL.

Of note for this clonotype: Lacking the conserved final phenylalanine or tryptophan, this CDR3 likely reflects a read error. The DNA is omitted, as the CDR3 cannot be located on it reliably, and the CDR3 follows TCRdb's listing. V usage is TRBV7-3 and J usage is TRBJ2-6; the table's D call of TRBD1 was not tested on the DNA. Germline CDR1 and CDR2: SGHTA and FQGTGA. 15 amino acids form the CDR3, both terminal residues included. The CDR3 spells CASSSRGGYEQYFGA.

The chain employs TRBV7-8 and TRBJ2-7; 8 bases align to TRBD1. This CDR3 contains 15 residues. Germline CDR1 SGHVS, CDR2 FQNEAQ. The V segment lost 4 bases and the J segment 2 bases; nucleotides outside the gene matches: 7. The CDR3 bases are TGTGCCAGCAGCTATGGACAGGGATGGCCCTACGAGCAGTACTTC. Protein: CASSYGQGWPYEQYF.

This clonotype was observed at least ten times. The chain employs TRBV12-3 or TRBV12-4 and TRBJ1-2; a possible D gene is TRBD1 (5 bases). This CDR3 contains 15 residues. V lost 3 bases and J 3 bases, leaving 14 bases between the germline ends. DNA of the CDR3: TGTGCCAGCAGTTTGAAGGGACGGGGCGACTATGGCTACACCTTC. It translates to CASSLKGRGDYGYTF.

The chain has TRBV28 and TRBJ2-7; a possible D gene is TRBD1 (5 bases). The end of the DNA aligns better with TRBJ2-1, so the J call may be wrong. The CDR3 spans 15 residues. Per germline, CDR1 MDHEN and CDR2 SYDVKM. DNA for the CDR3: TGTGCCAGCAGTTTCCGGCAGGGTGGCTACAATGAGCAGTTCTTC. The encoded protein is CASSFRQGGYNEQFF.

The chain is built from TRBV6-6 and TRBJ1-2, with 9 bases aligning to TRBD1. The J segment lost 2 bases and the V segment lost 6 bases, leaving 7 bases of the junction unmatched. Per the germline V gene, CDR1 is MNHNY and CDR2 is SVGAGI (reference sequence). CDR3 length: 15 amino acids. The CDR3 DNA reads TGTGCCAGCAGGGAGTGGACAGGGGCCAACTATGGCTACACCTTC. Translation gives CASREWTGANYGYTF.

This clonotype was recorded many times. This may be a read error: a much more frequent sequence differs by one nucleotide. The CDR3 is CASKNRGRIVNEQYF. The DNA of the CDR3 is TGTGCCAGCAAAAACAGGGGGCGGATTGTAAATGAGCAGTACTTC. J is TRBJ2-5 and V is TRBV27; TRBD1 matches at 9 bases. The V segment lost 7 bases and the J segment 11 bases; nucleotides outside the gene matches: 17. Germline V gene sequence: CDR1 MNHEY, CDR2 SMNVEV (reference sequence). The CDR3 sequence is 15 residues long.

The chain employs TRBV7-2 and TRBJ2-1, with TRBD1 as a possible D gene (5 bases). The end of the DNA is better explained by TRBJ2-7, so the J call may be wrong. Germline V gene lookup returns CDR1 SGHTA and CDR2 FQGNSA. CDR3 length: 14 amino acids. CDR3 bases: TGTGCCAGCAGTCCTGACTCCACAGGCTACGAGCAGTACTTC. Translated: CASSPDSTGYEQYF.

The chain couples TRBV7-3 to TRBJ2-3; 11 bases map to TRBD2. The CDR3 runs to 15 residues. CDR1 and CDR2 (germline): SGHTA, FQGTGA. Trimming cost V 5 bases and J 4 bases; bases outside gene matches: 5. CDR3 loop: CASSALAGVADTQYF. Written as DNA, the CDR3 is TGTGCCAGCAGCGCACTAGCGGGGGTGGCAGATACGCAGTATTTT.

As regards this clonotype: The conserved closing phenylalanine or tryptophan is absent in this CDR3, likely reflecting a read error. V is TRBV7-9 and J is TRBJ2-1; TRBD1 or TRBD2 may be the D gene (6 bases each). The DNA end is more similar to TRBJ2-5, so the J call may be wrong. The CDR3 totals 15 residues. The V gene's germline CDR1 is SEHNR and CDR2 FQNEAQ (reference sequence). The chain's CDR3 is CASSLSGGTQETQYV. The CDR3 DNA reads as TGTGCTAGCAGCTTAAGTGGGGGGACACAAGAGACCCAGTACGTC.

The chain has TRBV7-2 and TRBJ2-1; 11 positions match TRBD2. The germline V gene encodes CDR1 SGHTA and CDR2 FQGNSA. J was trimmed by 7 bases and V by 3 bases; bases with no gene match: 5. The CDR3 is 15 amino acids. CDR3 in amino acids: CASSFMTSGINEQFF. DNA for the CDR3: TGTGCCAGCAGCTTTATGACTAGCGGGATTAATGAGCAGTTCTTC.

The CDR3 region is CASTIRQGPTYEQYF. The CDR3 DNA sequence: TGTGCCAGCACCATTCGGCAGGGTCCCACCTACGAGCAGTACTTC. The V gene is TRBV7-2, the J gene TRBJ2-5; D perhaps matches TRBD1 (5 bases). Judging by the DNA end, TRBJ2-7 fits better; the J call may be wrong. From germline, CDR1 is SGHTA and CDR2 FQGNSA. The CDR3 has 15 residues.

This clonotype has more than one count but fewer than ten. The chain employs TRBV28 and TRBJ2-4; TRBD2 might be the D (5 bases). TRBJ2-7 explains the end of the DNA better; the J call may be wrong. The length of the CDR3 is 13 residues. Germline assignment: CDR1 MDHEN and CDR2 SYDVKM. DNA for the CDR3: TGTGCCAGCAGTTTAGCTTCAGCGGCCGAGCAGTACTTC. Amino acids: CASSLASAAEQYF.

This clonotype was counted a few times. The chain combines TRBV5-6 with TRBJ1-2, with 9 nucleotides matching TRBD1. The germline V gene has CDR1 SGHDT and CDR2 YYEEEE. V was pared by 5 bases and J by 3 bases, with 8 bases of the junction left unmatched. The CDR3 length is 15 residues. CDR3: CASRLGQGRDYGYTF. CDR3 DNA sequence: TGTGCCAGCAGGTTAGGACAGGGGAGAGACTATGGCTACACCTTC.

This clonotype has only a few counts. An end of the junction does not agree with germline; a read error may underlie this. The chain uses TRBV7-6 and TRBJ1-6; D perhaps matches TRBD1 (5 bases). Germline V CDR1 and CDR2: SGHVS, FNYEAQ. The CDR3 contains 14 residues. The CDR3 nucleotides are TGTGCCAGCAGCTTAAGCGGGGGTTCCTACGAGCAGTACTTT. Its protein product is CASSLSGGSYEQYF.